The 5 T cell receptor beta chains reported below all come from one sample, sequenced in a study of T-cell reconstitution after alpha-beta-depleted transplantation in children (dated by TCRdb to the mid-2010s). Libraries came from PCR. Sequencing was performed on an Illumina HiSeq 2500. TCR library preparation used molecular barcoding, with unique molecular identifiers applied to normalize quantification of the TCRbeta repertoire. TCRdb itself trimmed the public reads at Q25 with fastp, ran MiXCR and retained productive beta chains. Under each unique CDR3 protein, matching rows form one entry showing the most common genes and DNA. This sample gives some 550,000 distinct CDR3 sequences in total; 18% of them show up just once. The leading ten clones occupy approximately 3% of the sample. The sample here was PBMCs from the stem cell graft donor, taken from the stem cell graft. The receptors stem from a human donor who donated a stem cell graft to a child with acute lymphoblastic leukemia.

The V call is TRBV7-9, the J call TRBJ2-3; D may correspond to TRBD1 or TRBD2 (6 bases each). This CDR3 comprises 15 residues. Germline-derived CDR1 and CDR2 are SEHNR and FQNEAQ (reference sequence). With 5 bases removed from V and 3 bases from J, the gap between germline ends came to 15 bases. Here the CDR3 DNA reads TGTGCCAGCAGCGGGGGGCGGAGGGAAACAGATACGCAGTATTTT. This sequence encodes CASSGGRRETDTQYF.

This clonotype was found many times. The chain uses TRBV7-2 and TRBJ2-2, with 11 bases identical to TRBD1. Germline CDR1 reads SGHTA; CDR2 reads FQGNSA. J gave up 6 bases and V 5 bases, and 2 bases lay outside the gene matches. The CDR3 runs 14 residues. The DNA of the CDR3 is TGTGCCAGCAGCAGGGACAGGGGGGCCGGGGAGCTGTTTTTT. Residues: CASSRDRGAGELFF.

This clonotype was counted between two and nine times. The chain couples TRBV12-3 or TRBV12-4 to TRBJ2-7, with TRBD1 matching over 7 bases. CDR3 length: 15 amino acids. V lost 3 bases and J lost 2; bases outside the gene matches: 7. The CDR3 sequence: CASSFSTGNTYEQYF. CDR3 coding DNA: TGTGCCAGCAGTTTTTCGACAGGGAATACCTACGAGCAGTACTTC.

The genes are TRBV29-1 and TRBJ1-5; TRBD1 might be the D (5 bases). The germline V gene has CDR1 SQVTM and CDR2 ANQGSEA. The CDR3 runs to 13 residues. V lost 6 bases and J lost 6, with 15 bases in between. The CDR3 sequence: CSVNTGGSQPQHF. The CDR3 nucleotides read TGCAGCGTAAACACGGGGGGATCTCAGCCCCAGCATTTT.

The genes are TRBV12-3 or TRBV12-4 and TRBJ1-2; D is uncertain. V was trimmed by 6 bases and J by 4 bases, leaving 18 bases between them. CDR3 length equals 15 residues. In nucleotides, the CDR3 is TGTGCCAGCAGGAGAAATGCACGAGCCCCCTATGGCTACACCTTC. This codes for CASRRNARAPYGYTF.